Listed below are T cell receptor beta chains from one sample, sequenced in a study of cytomegalovirus exposure and HLA in healthy donors. Produced via immunoSEQ multiplex PCR; TCRdb's table is partial and in-frame only. The sample consists of about 160,000 clones, roughly 96% of them appearing once. The material sequenced was PBMCs. The receptors shown here come from a woman under 30 in good health and CMV-seronegative. Both conserved end residues are part of each CDR3. The D gene is left open where the match is weak. A clone size is listed for some rows: how often the clone was seen (once, few, many), or a class if it is expanded.

v_call	j_call	clone_size	d_call	cdr3_aa	cdr3_nt
TRBV6-1	TRBJ2-1	once	TRBD2	CASSEIAGTNYNEQFF	TGTGCCAGCAGTGAAATAGCGGGGACGAACTACAATGAGCAGTTCTTC
TRBV11-3	TRBJ2-2	-	TRBD2	CASSPAGTKSTGELFF	TGTGCCAGCAGCCCGGCCGGGACTAAGTCTACCGGGGAGCTGTTTTTT
TRBV9	TRBJ2-7	-	-	CASSPLTDPTFSYEQYF	TGTGCCAGCAGCCCACTAACCGACCCCACCTTCTCCTACGAGCAGTACTTC
TRBV19	TRBJ2-2	-	TRBD2	CASETSGGAYTGELFF	TGTGCCAGTGAGACTAGCGGGGGGGCTTACACCGGGGAGCTGTTTTTT
TRBV18	TRBJ2-7	-	-	CASSQGGSYEQYF	TGTGCCAGCTCCCAGGGGGGTTCCTACGAGCAGTACTTC
TRBV7-2	TRBJ2-2	-	-	CASSLAPDVGQGWRELFF	TGTGCCAGCAGCTTAGCCCCTGACGTCGGGCAGGGGTGGAGGGAGCTGTTTTTT
TRBV2	TRBJ2-3	-	TRBD2	CASSELATRTDTQYF	TGTGCCAGCAGCGAACTAGCGACCCGCACAGATACGCAGTATTTT
TRBV5-6	TRBJ1-6	-	TRBD1	CASRRGDRDSPLHF	TGTGCCAGCCGTCGTGGGGACAGGGACTCACCCCTCCACTTT
TRBV7-9	TRBJ2-7	-	-	CASSLEGSSYEQYF	TGTGCCAGCAGCTTAGAAGGGAGCTCCTACGAGCAGTACTTC
TRBV30	TRBJ2-7	-	TRBD1	CAWGTGGPEQYF	TGTGCCTGGGGGACAGGGGGACCCGAGCAGTACTTC
TRBV10-3	TRBJ1-2	-	TRBD1	CAFSLQGYYGYTF	TGTGCCTTCTCACTACAGGGGTACTATGGCTACACCTTC
TRBV10-1	TRBJ1-4	-	-	CASSESTRQPEKLFF	TGCGCCAGCAGTGAGTCGACTCGACAGCCCGAAAAACTGTTTTTT
TRBV11-1	TRBJ2-5	-	-	CASSSGGALETQYF	TGTGCCAGCAGCTCTGGGGGGGCTTTGGAGACCCAGTACTTC
TRBV19	TRBJ2-7	-	TRBD2	CASSIGSSGSYEQYF	TGTGCCAGTAGTATAGGGTCTAGCGGCTCCTACGAGCAGTACTTC
TRBV5-1	TRBJ2-2	-	-	CASSLRGIRPGTGELFF	TGCGCCAGCAGCCTAAGGGGAATTCGTCCGGGCACCGGGGAGCTGTTTTTT